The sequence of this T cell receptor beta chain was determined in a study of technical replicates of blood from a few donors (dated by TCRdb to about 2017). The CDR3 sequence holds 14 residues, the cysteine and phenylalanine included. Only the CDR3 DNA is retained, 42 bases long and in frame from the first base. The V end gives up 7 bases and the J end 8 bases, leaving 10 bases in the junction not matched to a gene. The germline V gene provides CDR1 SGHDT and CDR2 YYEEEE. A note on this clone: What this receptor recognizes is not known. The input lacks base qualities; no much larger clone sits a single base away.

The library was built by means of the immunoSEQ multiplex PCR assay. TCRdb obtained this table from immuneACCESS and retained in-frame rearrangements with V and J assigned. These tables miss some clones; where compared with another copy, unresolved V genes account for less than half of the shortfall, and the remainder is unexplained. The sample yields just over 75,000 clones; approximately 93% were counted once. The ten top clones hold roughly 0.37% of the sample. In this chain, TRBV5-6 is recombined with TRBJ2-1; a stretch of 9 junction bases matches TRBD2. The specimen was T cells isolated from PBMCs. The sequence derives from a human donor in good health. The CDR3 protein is CASGHSGRSDEQFF. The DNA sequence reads TGTGCCAGCGGACATAGCGGGAGATCCGATGAGCAGTTCTTC.